Described below is a single T cell receptor beta chain sequence and its context. The V end lost 5 bases, the J end lost 4 bases, and 7 bases lay between the germline ends. CDR3 length equals 12 residues. This specimen comes from a study of CD8 T cells in Susac syndrome. With random hexamers, reverse transcription was performed on about 0.45 to 1 ug of RNA. From the immunoSEQ multiplex PCR reads, TCRdb called clonotypes with MiXCR, one entry per CDR3 protein. The table includes about 200,000 distinct CDR3 sequences, around 93% detected once. This sequence originates from a human donor with multiple sclerosis. The rearrangement joins TRBV12-3 or TRBV12-4 to TRBJ2-3; tentative D call: TRBD1 (6 bases). The sequencing input was CD4+ T cells from PBMCs. The CDR3 DNA follows: TGTGCCAGCAGTCGACAGGCAGATACGCAGTATTTT. Protein product: CASSRQADTQYF.